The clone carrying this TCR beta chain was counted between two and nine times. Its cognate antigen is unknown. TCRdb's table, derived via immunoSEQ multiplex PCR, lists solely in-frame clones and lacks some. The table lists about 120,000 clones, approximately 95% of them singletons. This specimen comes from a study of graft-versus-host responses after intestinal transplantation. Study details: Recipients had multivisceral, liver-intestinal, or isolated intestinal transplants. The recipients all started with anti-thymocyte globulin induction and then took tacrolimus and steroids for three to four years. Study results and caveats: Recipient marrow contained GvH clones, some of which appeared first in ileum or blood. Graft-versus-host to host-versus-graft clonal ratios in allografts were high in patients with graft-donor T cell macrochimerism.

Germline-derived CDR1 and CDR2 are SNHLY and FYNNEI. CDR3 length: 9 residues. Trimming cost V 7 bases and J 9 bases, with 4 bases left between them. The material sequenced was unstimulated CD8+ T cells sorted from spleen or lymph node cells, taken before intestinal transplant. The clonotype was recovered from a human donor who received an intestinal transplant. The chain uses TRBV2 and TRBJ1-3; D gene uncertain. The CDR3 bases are TGTGCCAGCACATTCACCATATATTTT. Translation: CASTFTIYF.